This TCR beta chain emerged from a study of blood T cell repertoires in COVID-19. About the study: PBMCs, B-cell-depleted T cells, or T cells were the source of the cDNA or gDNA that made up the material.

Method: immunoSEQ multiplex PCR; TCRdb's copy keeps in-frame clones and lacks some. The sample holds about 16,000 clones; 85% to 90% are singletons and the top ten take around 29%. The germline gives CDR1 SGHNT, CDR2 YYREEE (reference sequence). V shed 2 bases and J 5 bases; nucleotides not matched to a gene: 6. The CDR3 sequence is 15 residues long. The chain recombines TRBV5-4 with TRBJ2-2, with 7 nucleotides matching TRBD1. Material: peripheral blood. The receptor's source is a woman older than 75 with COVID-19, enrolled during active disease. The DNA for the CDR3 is TGTGCCAGCAGCTTCGACAGGGCTCCGACCGGGGAGCTGTTTTTT. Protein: CASSFDRAPTGELFF.